Sequencing of this TCR beta chain was carried out in a study of radiotherapy plus CTLA-4 blockade in lung cancer. Remarks on this clone: Its specificity is unknown.

The data were produced by immunoSEQ multiplex PCR, yet TCRdb's version contains in-frame clones alone and is incomplete. This table has tens of thousands of clones, approximately 75% appearing once. Study-wide results and caveats: Expansion in blood of tumor-derived TCR clones was seen after radiotherapy plus ipilimumab. Early clonal dynamics of blood T cells, together with interferon-beta, were reported as the best response predictor.

In chemo-refractory metastatic non-small-cell lung cancer, patients got ipilimumab CTLA-4 blockade together with focal radiation. Germline CDR1 is SGHVS and CDR2 is FNYEAQ. The CDR3 spans 18 residues. V shed 0 bases and J 4 bases; nucleotides not matched to a gene: 5. The rearrangement uses TRBV7-6 and TRBJ2-1, with TRBD2 matching over 14 bases. The sequenced sample was peripheral blood, obtained from a patient treated with radiotherapy plus ipilimumab. The clonotype was recovered from a human donor with non-small cell lung cancer that progressed on radiotherapy plus ipilimumab. DNA of the CDR3: TGTGCCAGCAGCTTAGCGGGAGGACTAGCGGGGGGTTACAATGAGCAGTTCTTC. As protein: CASSLAGGLAGGYNEQFF.